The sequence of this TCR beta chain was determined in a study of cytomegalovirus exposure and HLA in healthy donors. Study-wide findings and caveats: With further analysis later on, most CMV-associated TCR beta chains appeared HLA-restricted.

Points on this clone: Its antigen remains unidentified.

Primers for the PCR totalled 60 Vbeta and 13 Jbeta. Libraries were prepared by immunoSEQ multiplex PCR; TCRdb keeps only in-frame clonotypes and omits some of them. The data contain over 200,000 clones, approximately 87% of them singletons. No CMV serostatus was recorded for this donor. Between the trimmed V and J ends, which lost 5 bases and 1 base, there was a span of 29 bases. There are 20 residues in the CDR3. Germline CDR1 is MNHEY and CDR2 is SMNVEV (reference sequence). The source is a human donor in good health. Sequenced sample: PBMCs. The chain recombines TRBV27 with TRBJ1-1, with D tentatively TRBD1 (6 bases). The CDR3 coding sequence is TGTGCCAGCAGTGTTTCTCCTCCCGGACAGCGCCCAGGGCAGAACACTGAAGCTTTCTTT. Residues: CASSVSPPGQRPGQNTEAFF.